This T cell receptor (beta chain) is drawn from a study listed by TCRdb under 2017. About the study as a whole: Sequence and structural analyses were applied in the study to characterize human CD8+ TCR repertoires that recognize immunodominant viral antigens. General findings and caveats noted by the study authors: Reports indicated that CD8+ TCR repertoires specific to different immunodominant viral antigens were highly diverse and distinct from one another.

The data were produced on an Illumina HiSeq 2500. TCRdb itself trimmed the public reads at Q25 with fastp, ran MiXCR and retained productive beta chains. Rows are unified per CDR3 protein, each entry keeping the most common DNA and genes. The sample table holds over a thousand distinct CDR3 sequences, of which approximately 20% were seen once. Of the sample, roughly a sixth falls within the top ten clones. This clonotype is medium-sized (0.01 to 0.1%). The antigen it recognizes is unknown. The input lacks base qualities; no much larger clone sits a single base away. The germline V gene (reference sequence) specifies MNHEY as CDR1 and SMNVEV as CDR2. V trim: 5 bases; J trim: 5 bases; unmatched bases: 7. The CDR3 goes from the cysteine to the phenylalanine over 14 residues. Only the CDR3 portion is preserved as DNA: 42 bases, with reading frame beginning at the first base.

The chain joins TRBV27 to TRBJ2-5, with 8 bases matching TRBD1. Sequenced sample: CD8+ T cells (not recorded whether cultured). The sequence derives from a female donor. Read as DNA, the sequence is TGTGCCAGCAGTCCCACCGGACAGGGCGAGACCCAGTACTTC. Its translation is CASSPTGQGETQYF.